This TCR beta chain was captured in a study of blood T cell repertoires in COVID-19 (TCRdb year 2020). General notes on the study: Samples from collaborators originated in the United States, Italy and Spain and spanned both the acute and convalescent phases of COVID-19. The repertoires were released in a freely available public database intended as a resource for research on the immune response to SARS-CoV-2. The samples were drawn from two sources: the first 160 participants of the ongoing ImmuneRACE study, and 1,254 subjects contributed by 6 global collaborators. The dataset comprised deeply sampled blood TCRbeta repertoires from subjects exposed to, actively infected with, or recovered from COVID-19. The material from the prospective study consisted of cDNA or gDNA derived from T cells, B-cell-depleted T cells, or PBMCs. Sample metadata almost always included a de-identified subject ID, COVID-19 status, age in years and sex. Where HLA class I and class II types were available, the types were taken from metadata supplied by the sample provider, not from assay-based typing.

Study-level results and caveats: The quantity of clinical and demographic metadata differed by source and by participant and was supplied without curation.

The CDR3, cysteine through phenylalanine, is 14 amino acids long. Kept here is only the CDR3 DNA, which spans 42 bases and is read in frame from base 1. For CDR1 and CDR2, the germline V gene (reference sequence) lists SGHNT and YYREEE. Relative to germline, V is missing 3 bases and J is missing 6 bases, with 6 bases of the junction outside any gene match. Participants in the prospective study were aged roughly 18 to 100 years, lived in 20 to 30 United States geographic areas, and enrolled through a virtual design. To assign participants to cohorts, the prospective study relied on clinical history that participants themselves reported in a screening survey and a study questionnaire. ImmuneRACE Cohort 3 recovered participants were defined by two consecutive negative NP/OP PCR tests, healthcare professional clearance, or symptom resolution. In the prospective study, mobile phlebotomists collected whole blood, serum and a nasopharyngeal or oropharyngeal swab from each participant. Participants in the prospective study had the option to provide additional blood draws and questionnaires over a 2-month period. Before DNA extraction, blood samples from the prospective study were shipped at room temperature or frozen.

On this clone itself: The antigen it binds to is not known. No base quality information exists; no much larger clone differs at one position.

The immunoSEQ Assay, a bias-controlled multiplex PCR, was used to amplify TCRbeta CDR3 regions from genomic DNA. As for the original processing: The number of nucleated cells in each sample was estimated by amplification of reference gene primers within the assay. Sequence reads were collapsed and filtered to measure the absolute abundance of every unique TCRbeta CDR3 rearrangement. For each sample, productive Simpson clonality was calculated as the square root of Simpson's diversity index over productive rearrangements. Drawn from immuneACCESS, this table holds only the in-frame rearrangements with V and J called that TCRdb kept. Clones are partly lost; checked studies trace under half to an unresolved V gene and leave the rest unexplained. D and trimming were read from the DNA, whereas the V and J calls and clone size are those reported in that table. This sample lists approximately 310,000 clones; roughly 85% were detected once. Under 2.5% of the sample is held by the ten biggest clonotypes.

This TCR came from a man aged 25 to 40 who had recovered from COVID-19. The chain employs TRBV5-4 and TRBJ1-2, with 9 middle bases fitting TRBD1. Input material: PBMCs or T cells enriched from blood (not recorded which). The CDR3 protein: CASSSTGTGNGYTF. The bases are TGTGCCAGCAGCTCTACCGGGACAGGGAATGGCTACACCTTC.